One sample yielded the 26 T cell receptor beta chains listed below, sequenced in a study of blood T cell repertoires in COVID-19. Using immunoSEQ multiplex PCR, the repertoire was profiled, and TCRdb retains in-frame clones only, with some absent. This table has roughly 170,000 clones, about four fifths appearing once. Sequencing used PBMCs or T cells enriched from blood (not recorded which). The receptors stem from a man in his sixties who had recovered from COVID-19.

The V and J genes are TRBV5-1 and TRBJ2-2; 10 nucleotides line up with TRBD1. The CDR3 spans 15 residues. V trimming: 4 bases; J trimming: 6 bases; junction bases outside the gene matches: 6. Per germline, CDR1 SGHRS and CDR2 YFSETQ. The chain's CDR3 is CASSRRDRGAGELFF. The DNA of the CDR3 is TGCGCCAGCAGCCGACGGGACAGGGGTGCCGGGGAGCTGTTTTTT.

J is TRBJ2-1 and V is TRBV2; D is uncertain. Germline V CDR1 and CDR2: SNHLY, FYNNEI. The germline V and J ends were trimmed by 0 bases and 0 bases, with 6 bases remaining between them. The CDR3 is 15 residues long. CDR3 loop: CASSEAPSSYNEQFF. The CDR3 nucleotides are TGTGCCAGCAGTGAAGCTCCCTCCTCCTACAATGAGCAGTTCTTC.

This clone was seen a handful of times. The chain combines TRBV19 with TRBJ2-7; D might be TRBD1 (5 bases). V was clipped by 8 bases and J by 3 bases, with 14 bases between them. Germline CDR1 and CDR2: LNHDA and SQIVND (reference sequence). The length of the CDR3 is 13 residues. As DNA, the CDR3 is TGTGCCAGTTCGACAGCTACCTTCTACGAGCAGTACTTC. Translated, it gives CASSTATFYEQYF.

V is TRBV6-5 and J is TRBJ1-2, with a weak D call TRBD1 (6 bases). CDR1 and CDR2 (germline): MNHEY, SVGAGI. The CDR3 has 12 amino acids. The germline V and J ends were trimmed by 11 bases and 0 bases, with 10 bases remaining between them. The CDR3 reads CASRTANYGYTF. CDR3 coding DNA: TGTGCCTCTCGGACAGCTAACTATGGCTACACCTTC.

CDR3 nucleotide sequence: TGTGCCAGCAGCGTAGCTGCAGGGAACACCGGGGAGCTGTTTTTT. This codes for CASSVAAGNTGELFF. The chain uses TRBV9 and TRBJ2-2; no clear D. This CDR3 contains 15 residues. Trimming shortened V by 0 bases and J by 1 base, and 7 bases separated the two germline ends. Germline lookup yields CDR1 SGDLS and CDR2 YYNGEE.

The rearrangement links TRBV6-1 to TRBJ2-4; D ambiguous. Germline lookup yields CDR1 MNHNS and CDR2 SASEGT. V lost 0 bases and J lost 4, with 10 bases in between. CDR3 size: 15 residues. CDR3 residues: CASSEAMLSKNIQYF. In DNA, the CDR3 is TGTGCCAGCAGTGAAGCAATGTTGTCAAAAAACATTCAGTACTTC.

V and J are TRBV28 and TRBJ1-1; a possible D gene is TRBD1 (6 bases). Germline V CDR1 and CDR2: MDHEN, SYDVKM. V was pared by 2 bases and J by 10 bases, with 17 bases between. CDR3 size: 14 residues. DNA of the CDR3: TGTGCCAGCAGTTTAGGGGGGGGCAGGGCGGCAGCTTTCTTT. Translated, it gives CASSLGGGRAAAFF. The full variable domain, completed using reference TRBV28 and TRBJ1-1, is DVKVTQSSRYLVKRTGEKVFLECVQDMDHENMFWYRQDPGLGLRLIYFSYDVKMKEKGDIPEGYSVSREKKERFSLILESASTNQTSMYLCASSLGGGRAAAFFGQGTRLTVV.

The chain has TRBV2 and TRBJ2-7, with D uncertain. Germline CDR1 is SNHLY and CDR2 is FYNNEI. V was cut by 6 bases and J by 0 bases, with 6 bases left in between. The CDR3 spans 12 residues. The CDR3 region has the DNA TGTGCCAGCAGGTTCGGCTCCTACGAGCAGTACTTC. Amino acid sequence: CASRFGSYEQYF.

This clone was picked up a small number of times. J is TRBJ1-1 and V is TRBV9, with 7 positions matching TRBD1. The CDR3 has 14 residues. The germline V gene has CDR1 SGDLS and CDR2 YYNGEE. After removal of 4 bases from V and 2 bases from J, the junction contained 5 bases not matched to a gene. CDR3 region: CASSSGQPNTEAFF. CDR3 nucleotides: TGTGCCAGCAGCTCGGGACAGCCAAACACTGAAGCTTTCTTT. The full variable domain, its missing parts supplied by reference TRBV9 and TRBJ1-1, is DSGVTQTPKHLITATGQRVTLRCSPRSGDLSVYWYQQSLDQGLQFLIQYYNGEERAKGNILERFSAQQFPDLHSELNLSSLELGDSALYFCASSSGQPNTEAFFGQGTRLTVV.

V is TRBV11-2 and J is TRBJ1-1, with TRBD1 matching over 11 bases. The CDR3 totals 15 residues. The V gene end was trimmed by 5 bases and the J gene end by 4 bases; junction bases not matched to a gene: 6. Germline CDR1 reads SGHAT; CDR2 reads FQNNGV. For the CDR3, the DNA is TGTGCCAGCAGCCCTACCGGGACAGGGGGCACTGAAGCTTTCTTT. It translates to CASSPTGTGGTEAFF.

This chain links TRBV29-1 with TRBJ1-6; no reliable D call. Trimming pared 3 bases from V and 7 bases from J, leaving 10 bases between. Germline CDR1 reads SQVTM; CDR2 reads ANQGSEA. There are 13 residues in the CDR3. For the CDR3, the DNA is TGCAGCGTTGAGGAGCTCCCCAATTCACCCCTCCACTTT. Translation gives CSVEELPNSPLHF.

V and J are TRBV5-1 and TRBJ2-3, with 8 bases fitting TRBD1. This CDR3 has 17 amino acids. Germline CDR1 and CDR2: SGHRS and YFSETQ. V trimming: 0 bases; J trimming: 3 bases; junction bases outside the gene matches: 9. The chain's CDR3 is CASSLEAGGGWTDTQYF. The DNA for the CDR3 is TGCGCCAGCAGCTTGGAAGCAGGGGGCGGTTGGACAGATACGCAGTATTTT.

This sequence joins TRBV11-2 and TRBJ2-3; TRBD2 might be the D (5 bases). CDR3 length: 15 residues. The V end was cut by 6 bases, the J end by 2 bases, with 15 bases between. Germline V lookup: CDR1 SGHAT, CDR2 FQNNGV. The CDR3 DNA reads as TGTGCCAGCAGTACGTACCGGGGTGCCACAGATACGCAGTATTTT. This codes for CASSTYRGATDTQYF. Together with reference TRBV11-2 and TRBJ2-3, the CDR3 gives the full variable domain: EAGVAQSPRYKIIEKRQSVAFWCNPISGHATLYWYQQILGQGPKLLIQFQNNGVVDDSQLPKDRFSAERLKGVDSTLKIQPAKLEDSAVYLCASSTYRGATDTQYFGPGTRLTVL.

This clone was counted a few times. CDR3 sequence: CASSSSGGRIQYF. The DNA for the CDR3 is TGTGCCAGCAGCTCCAGTGGAGGGAGAATTCAGTACTTC. The chain carries TRBV5-6 and TRBJ2-4; a possible D gene is TRBD2 (6 bases). The V end lost 3 bases, the J end lost 10 bases, and 14 bases lay between the germline ends. The CDR3 consists of 13 residues. CDR1 and CDR2 from the germline V gene are SGHDT and YYEEEE.

The J gene is TRBJ1-5, the V gene TRBV30; maybe TRBD1 (5 bases). V lost 0 bases to trimming and J lost 6 bases, with 12 bases between them. CDR1 is GTSNPN and CDR2 is SVGIG in the germline V gene (reference sequence). This CDR3 has 14 residues. The CDR3 DNA reads as TGTGCCTGGAGTGTAATAGGGGCCGGTCAGCCCCAGCATTTT. This encodes CAWSVIGAGQPQHF. The whole variable domain, filled in from reference TRBV30 and TRBJ1-5, reads SQTIHQWPATLVQPVGSPLSLECTVEGTSNPNLYWYRQAAGRGLQLLFYSVGIGQISSEVPQNLSASRPQDRQFILSSKKLLLSDSGFYLCAWSVIGAGQPQHFGDGTRLSIL.

The DNA of the CDR3 is TGTGCCATCAGTGATCTTCTACAGGCGAGCTCCTACGAGCAGTACTTC. Its translation: CAISDLLQASSYEQYF. This chain connects TRBV10-3 to TRBJ2-7; perhaps TRBD1 as D (5 bases). The germline V gene has CDR1 ENHRY and CDR2 SYGVKD. V was clipped by 3 bases and J by 0 bases, with 15 bases between them. CDR3 length equals 16 residues.

The chain uses TRBV9 and TRBJ1-5; unclear D gene. The CDR3 extends over 14 amino acids. Between the trimmed V and J ends, which lost 2 bases and 1 base, there was a span of 7 bases. Germline assignment: CDR1 SGDLS and CDR2 YYNGEE. The DNA for the CDR3 is TGTGCCAGCAGCGTCGGGTCCAGCAATCAGCCCCAGCATTTT. Protein product: CASSVGSSNQPQHF.

As to this clone: Other DNA sequences in the sample encode the same CDR3. The V gene is TRBV7-2, the J gene TRBJ2-5, with 13 bases that match TRBD2. Germline assignment: CDR1 SGHTA and CDR2 FQGNSA. V was pared by 6 bases and J by 5 bases, with 9 bases of the junction left unmatched. The CDR3 is 16 amino acids. The CDR3 spells CASSSSGLAGAETQYF. The CDR3 nucleotides are TGTGCCAGCAGTTCTTCTGGACTAGCGGGAGCGGAGACCCAGTACTTC.

The chain has TRBV14 and TRBJ1-1; tentatively, D is TRBD1 (6 bases). Germline assignment: CDR1 SGHDN and CDR2 FVKESK. V was shortened by 4 bases and J by 7 bases, with 10 bases between the two germline ends. The CDR3 sequence is 12 residues long. The CDR3: CASSPTGLEAFF. In nucleotides, the CDR3 is TGTGCCAGCAGCCCGACAGGCCTTGAAGCTTTCTTT.

This clone occurred once. The chain recombines TRBV19 with TRBJ2-7; 8 bases are a match to TRBD1. The trim removed 6 bases at V and 0 bases at J, leaving 16 bases unmatched. CDR3 size: 18 residues. CDR1 is LNHDA and CDR2 is SQIVND in the germline V gene (reference sequence). The CDR3 sequence is CASSNPSGTGQSSYEQYF. CDR3 coding DNA: TGTGCCAGTAGCAATCCCTCCGGGACAGGTCAGAGCTCCTACGAGCAGTACTTC.

Only a few counts were recorded for this clone. For the CDR3, the DNA is TGCGCCAGCAGCTTGACCCAGCGCTTAAATGAAGCTTTCTTT. Protein product: CASSLTQRLNEAFF. The V and J genes are TRBV5-1 and TRBJ1-1, with D unclear. Trimming removed 1 base at V and 7 bases at J, with 14 bases between. CDR3 length equals 14 residues. Germline V gene sequence: CDR1 SGHRS, CDR2 YFSETQ. The variable domain in full, completed from reference TRBV5-1 and TRBJ1-1, reads KAGVTQTPRYLIKTRGQQVTLSCSPISGHRSVSWYQQTPGQGLQFLFEYFSETQRNKGNFPGRFSGRQFSNSRSEMNVSTLELGDSALYLCASSLTQRLNEAFFGQGTRLTVV.

The genes are TRBV9 and TRBJ1-1, with 10 bases fitting TRBD1. The CDR3 sequence is 15 residues long. Unmatched junction bases numbered 9, after V lost 3 bases and J lost 7 bases. Germline CDR1 reads SGDLS; CDR2 reads YYNGEE. The DNA of the CDR3 is TGTGCCAGCAGCGCCCGACAGGGGGCTATGGGTGAAGCTTTCTTT. Protein product: CASSARQGAMGEAFF.

The rearrangement links TRBV5-6 to TRBJ1-3, with D possibly matching TRBD1 (6 bases). Between the trimmed V and J ends, which lost 3 bases and 0 bases, there was a span of 13 bases. This CDR3 contains 16 residues. Germline V gives CDR1 SGHDT, CDR2 YYEEEE. The CDR3 is CASSSQGLGSGNTIYF. CDR3 sequence (DNA): TGTGCCAGCAGCTCGCAGGGGCTTGGCTCTGGAAACACCATATATTTT.

The chain uses TRBV19 and TRBJ2-1, with 8 bases fitting TRBD1. This CDR3 comprises 12 residues. With V trimmed by 3 bases and J by 9 bases, 1 base remained unmatched. Germline loops: CDR1 LNHDA, CDR2 SQIVND (reference sequence). The CDR3 loop reads CASSITGGEQFF. Written as DNA, the CDR3 is TGTGCCAGTAGTATTACAGGGGGTGAGCAGTTCTTC.

This clone showed up just once. The chain carries TRBV2 and TRBJ2-1, with TRBD1 matching 8 bases. The CDR3 sequence is 17 residues long. CDR1 SNHLY and CDR2 FYNNEI come from the germline V gene. Losses at the gene ends were 3 bases for V and 5 bases for J; bases not matched to a gene: 12. CDR3: CASSDAGGLTGDNEQFF. CDR3 DNA sequence: TGTGCCAGCAGTGATGCAGGTGGATTGACAGGGGACAATGAGCAGTTCTTC.

This chain connects TRBV10-3 to TRBJ1-1, with TRBD1 as a possible D gene (6 bases). Looked up from germline, CDR1 is ENHRY and CDR2 is SYGVKD. The CDR3 is 13 residues long. The V and J ends lost 0 bases and 7 bases respectively, with 9 bases between them. The chain's CDR3 is CAISESTGVEAFF. In nucleotides, the CDR3 is TGTGCCATCAGTGAGTCGACAGGTGTTGAAGCTTTCTTT.